This T cell receptor (beta chain) was retrieved from a study of blood T cell repertoires in COVID-19. Overall study context: T cells, B-cell-depleted T cells, or PBMCs provided the cDNA or gDNA that served as material.

The junction had 7 bases not matched to a gene; V was cut back by 5 bases and J by 9 bases. Germline V CDR1 and CDR2: LNHDA, SQIVND (reference sequence). This CDR3 contains 13 residues. Profiling relied on immunoSEQ multiplex PCR, and the TCRdb table lists in-frame clones only, not all of them. The table lists 150,000 to 200,000 clones, 65% to 90% of them singletons. The source of this sequence is a human donor in a cohort sampled during active COVID-19. The rearrangement links TRBV19 to TRBJ2-1; 7 bases fit TRBD2. Sequencing input: peripheral blood. CDR3 DNA sequence: TGTGCCAGTAGTGAGACTAGCCTGCTTGAGCAGTTCTTC. It is translated as CASSETSLLEQFF.